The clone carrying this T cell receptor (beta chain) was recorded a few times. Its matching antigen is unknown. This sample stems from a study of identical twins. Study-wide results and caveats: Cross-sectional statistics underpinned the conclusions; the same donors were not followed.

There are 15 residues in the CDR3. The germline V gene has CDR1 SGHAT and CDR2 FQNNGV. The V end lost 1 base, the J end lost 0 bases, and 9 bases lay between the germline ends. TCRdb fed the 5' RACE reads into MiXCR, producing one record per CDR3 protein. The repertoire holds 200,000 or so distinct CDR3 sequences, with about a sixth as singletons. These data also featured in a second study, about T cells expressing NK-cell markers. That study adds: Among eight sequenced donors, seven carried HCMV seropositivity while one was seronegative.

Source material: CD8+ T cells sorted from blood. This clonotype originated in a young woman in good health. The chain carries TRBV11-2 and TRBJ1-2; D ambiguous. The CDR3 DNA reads TGTGCCAGCAGCTTAGGGCAGGTCACTAACTATGGCTACACCTTC. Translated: CASSLGQVTNYGYTF.